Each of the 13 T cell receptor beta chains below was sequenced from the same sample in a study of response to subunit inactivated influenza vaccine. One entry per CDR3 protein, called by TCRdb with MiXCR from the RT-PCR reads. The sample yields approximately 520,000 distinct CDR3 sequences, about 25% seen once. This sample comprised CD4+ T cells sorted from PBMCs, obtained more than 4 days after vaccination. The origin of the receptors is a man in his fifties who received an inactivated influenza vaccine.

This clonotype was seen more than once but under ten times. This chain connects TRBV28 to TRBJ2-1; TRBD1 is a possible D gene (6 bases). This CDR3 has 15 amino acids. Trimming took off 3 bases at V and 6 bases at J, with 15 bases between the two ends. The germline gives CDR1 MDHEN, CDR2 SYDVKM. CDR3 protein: CASSFQGTHINEQFF. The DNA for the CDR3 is TGTGCCAGCAGTTTCCAGGGGACCCATATCAATGAGCAGTTCTTC.

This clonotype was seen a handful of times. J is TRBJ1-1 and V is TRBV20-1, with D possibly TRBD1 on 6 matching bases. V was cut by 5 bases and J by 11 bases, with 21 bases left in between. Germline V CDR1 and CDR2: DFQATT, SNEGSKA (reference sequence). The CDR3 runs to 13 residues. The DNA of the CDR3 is TGCAGTGCTGCCCGAACGTCGGGGGCTGGGGCTTTCTTT. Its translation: CSAARTSGAGAFF.

CDR3 in DNA: TGTGCCAGCAGCTTATTGAGCTCAAACCACAATGAGCAGTTCTTC. This translates into CASSLLSSNHNEQFF. The rearrangement links TRBV7-9 to TRBJ2-1; D is ambiguous. The CDR3 contains 15 residues. Germline V gene sequence: CDR1 SEHNR, CDR2 FQNEAQ (reference sequence). Trimming shortened V by 2 bases and J by 5 bases, and 13 bases separated the two germline ends.

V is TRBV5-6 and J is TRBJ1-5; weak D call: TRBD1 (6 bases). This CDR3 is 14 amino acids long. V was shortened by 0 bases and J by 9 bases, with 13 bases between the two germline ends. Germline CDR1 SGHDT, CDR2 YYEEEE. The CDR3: CASSLEGRGWPQHF. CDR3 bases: TGTGCCAGCAGCTTGGAGGGCAGGGGTTGGCCCCAGCATTTT.

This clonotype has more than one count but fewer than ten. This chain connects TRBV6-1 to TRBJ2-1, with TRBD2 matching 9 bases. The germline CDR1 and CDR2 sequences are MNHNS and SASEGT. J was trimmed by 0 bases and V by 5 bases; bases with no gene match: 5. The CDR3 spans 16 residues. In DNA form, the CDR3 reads TGTGCCAGCAGTATGTATAGCGGGAGCTCCTACAATGAGCAGTTCTTC. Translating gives CASSMYSGSSYNEQFF.

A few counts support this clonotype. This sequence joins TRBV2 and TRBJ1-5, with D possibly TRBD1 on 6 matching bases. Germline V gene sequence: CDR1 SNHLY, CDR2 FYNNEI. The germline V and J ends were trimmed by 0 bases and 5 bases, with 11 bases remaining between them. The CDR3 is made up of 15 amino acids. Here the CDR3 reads CASSEAKGGDQPQHF. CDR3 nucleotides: TGTGCCAGCAGTGAAGCGAAGGGGGGTGATCAGCCCCAGCATTTT.

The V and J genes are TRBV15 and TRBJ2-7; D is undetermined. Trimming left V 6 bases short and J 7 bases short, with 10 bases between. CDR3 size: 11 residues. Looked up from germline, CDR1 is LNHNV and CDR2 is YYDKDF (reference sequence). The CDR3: CATSAVEEQYF. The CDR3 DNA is TGTGCCACCAGTGCGGTCGAGGAGCAGTACTTC.

The CDR3: CSAIRTDDEQYF. CDR3 nucleotide sequence: TGCAGTGCTATCAGGACGGACGACGAGCAGTACTTC. This rearrangement joins TRBV20-1 to TRBJ2-7; D call uncertain. V shed 4 bases and J shed 5 bases, with 12 bases lying between them. The CDR3 covers 12 residues. Germline V gene data show CDR1 as DFQATT and CDR2 as SNEGSKA (reference sequence).

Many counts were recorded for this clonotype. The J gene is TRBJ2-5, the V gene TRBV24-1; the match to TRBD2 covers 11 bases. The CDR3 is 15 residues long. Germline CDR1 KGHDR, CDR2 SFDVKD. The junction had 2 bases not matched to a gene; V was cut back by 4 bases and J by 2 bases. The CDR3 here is CATSELAGGQETQYF. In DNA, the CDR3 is TGTGCCACCAGTGAATTAGCGGGGGGGCAAGAGACCCAGTACTTC.

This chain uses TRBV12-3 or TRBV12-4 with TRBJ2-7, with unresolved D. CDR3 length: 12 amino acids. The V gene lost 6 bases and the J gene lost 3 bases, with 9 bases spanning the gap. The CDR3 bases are TGTGCCAGCAGCACTACTAACTACGAGCAGTACTTC. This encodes CASSTTNYEQYF.

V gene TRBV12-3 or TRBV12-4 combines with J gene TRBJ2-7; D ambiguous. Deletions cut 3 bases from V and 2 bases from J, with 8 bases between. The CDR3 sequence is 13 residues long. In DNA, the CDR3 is TGTGCCAGCAGTTTCCGTAGGCCCTACGAGCAGTACTTC. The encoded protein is CASSFRRPYEQYF.

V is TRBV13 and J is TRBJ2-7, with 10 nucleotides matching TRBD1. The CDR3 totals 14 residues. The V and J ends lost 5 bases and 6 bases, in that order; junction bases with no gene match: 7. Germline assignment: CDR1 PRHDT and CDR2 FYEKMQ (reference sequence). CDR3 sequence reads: CASSPRQGASEQYF. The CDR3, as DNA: TGTGCCAGCAGCCCACGACAGGGGGCAAGCGAGCAGTACTTC.

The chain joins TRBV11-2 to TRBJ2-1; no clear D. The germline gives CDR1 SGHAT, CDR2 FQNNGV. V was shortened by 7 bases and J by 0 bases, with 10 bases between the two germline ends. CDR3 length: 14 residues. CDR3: CASIIVRSYNEQFF. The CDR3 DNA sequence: TGTGCCAGCATCATAGTTCGCTCCTACAATGAGCAGTTCTTC.